This record concerns one TCR beta chain sequence. Its antigen is not known. The sample is drawn from a study of healthy donors' naive CD4 and CD8 T cells. Trimming took off 6 bases at V and 11 bases at J, with 15 bases between the two ends. This CDR3 comprises 12 residues. CDR1 is MNHNS, CDR2 SASEGT, per germline. Whole-study results and caveats: Positive CDR3 charge linked to CD4+ cells, negative to CD8+ cells. Homeostatic proliferation of naive T cells was not examined as a bias source. Reportedly, most V and J gene segments showed naive CD4+ versus CD8+ bias.

TCR libraries were built from about 500 ng of total RNA by linear amplification. TCRdb analysed the reads with MiXCR anew, one entry per CDR3 protein. Among about 200,000 distinct CDR3 sequences listed, over 60% were seen once. The V and J genes are TRBV6-1 and TRBJ2-3; tentative D call: TRBD1 (5 bases). The sequenced sample consisted of naive CD4+ and CD8+ T cells sorted from blood, pooled from several donors. The TCR originated in a pool of human donors in good health; the sample pools cells from several healthy donors. In DNA form, the CDR3 reads TGTGCCAGCAGCCGAACAGGCCCGGGGCAGTATTTT. Amino acid sequence: CASSRTGPGQYF.